The present T cell receptor beta chain was sequenced within a study of beta chain features in type 1 diabetes. General study points: Across all four CD4+ subsets, people with type 1 diabetes showed modestly shorter TCRB CDR3s. In the patient group, naive, central memory and Treg TCRB repertoires seemed more alike than in the healthy donor group. There was a possibility that cDNA sequencing over-represented cells with high TCR expression.

Averaging approximately 0.11 L, one heparinised blood draw was given by each donor. For this clone: Antigen unknown.

Isolated RNA was reverse transcribed in full, so expressed TCRB transcripts were sequenced. Roughly 3.6 million reads per sample on average were obtained from naive, central memory and regulatory T cell samples. Sequencing was performed with immunoSEQ multiplex PCR; in TCRdb, only in-frame clones are kept and a portion is missing. The table includes over 300,000 clones, about a tenth detected once. Trimming left V 3 bases short and J 4 bases short, with 9 bases between. CDR3 length equals 13 residues. Germline values: CDR1 PRHDT, CDR2 FYEKMQ (reference sequence). The sequenced sample was central memory CD4+ T cells from blood. This receptor was obtained from a young man with type 1 diabetes. The chain joins TRBV13 to TRBJ1-1, with no clear D. CDR3 DNA sequence: TGTGCCAGCAGCTTTGGAGGGAGCACTGAAGCTTTCTTT. It yields the protein CASSFGGSTEAFF.